One and the same sample provided the 25 T cell receptor beta chains below, sequenced in a study of blood T cell repertoires in COVID-19. Sequenced by immunoSEQ multiplex PCR; TCRdb stores in-frame clones only, minus some. This table holds about 200,000 clones, 88% found once. The sample was peripheral blood. The receptor set was obtained from a man younger than 35 with active or convalescent COVID-19.

The genes are TRBV6-5 and TRBJ1-1; the match to TRBD1 covers 8 bases. Germline V gives CDR1 MNHEY, CDR2 SVGAGI. There are 14 residues in the CDR3. Trimming took 6 bases from V and 2 from J; bases not matched to a gene: 5. The CDR3 loop reads CASRLTGANTEAFF. CDR3 bases: TGTGCCAGCAGATTGACAGGGGCAAACACTGAAGCTTTCTTT.

DNA of the CDR3: TGCGCCAGCAGCCAAGATCATGCACAGGACAGAAGCACAGATACGCAGTATTTT. Protein: CASSQDHAQDRSTDTQYF. The V call is TRBV4-3, the J call TRBJ2-3; D might be TRBD1 (6 bases). V lost 0 bases and J lost 0, with 16 bases in between. The germline V gene encodes CDR1 LGHNA and CDR2 YSLEER. The CDR3 runs 18 residues.

In this sample, this clone turned up once. This sequence joins TRBV19 and TRBJ1-5; 7 nucleotides line up with TRBD1. The CDR3 is 13 amino acids. The V segment lost 4 bases and the J segment 9 bases; nucleotides outside the gene matches: 6. In germline, CDR1 is LNHDA, CDR2 SQIVND (reference sequence). CDR3 bases: TGTGCCAGTAGTACGGGGACAGCCGGGCCCCAGCATTTT. Its translation: CASSTGTAGPQHF.

Regarding this clone: Relative to the germline gene, one junction end is altered; a read error may explain this. This chain uses TRBV4-1 with TRBJ2-2; D may be TRBD1 (5 bases). There are 16 residues in the CDR3. The germline V gene encodes CDR1 MGHRA and CDR2 YSYEKL. The CDR3 is CASSEEGVKNTGELFF. The CDR3 DNA follows: TGCGCCAGCAGCGAAGAAGGGGTCAAGAACACCGGGGAGCTGTTTTTT.

CDR3 residues: CASSRAVQETQYF. The CDR3 region has the DNA TGTGCCAGCAGCCGCGCGGTTCAAGAGACCCAGTACTTC. This chain joins TRBV5-6 and TRBJ2-5; D remains unclear. The germline V gene has CDR1 SGHDT and CDR2 YYEEEE. The CDR3 consists of 13 residues. V gave up 4 bases and J gave up 2 bases, with 9 bases separating them.

The chain combines TRBV27 with TRBJ2-7; 8 bases agree with TRBD1. The trim removed 5 bases at V and 6 bases at J, leaving 6 bases unmatched. CDR1 is MNHEY and CDR2 is SMNVEV in the germline V gene (reference sequence). The CDR3 contains 13 residues. CDR3 DNA sequence: TGTGCCAGCAGTCCACGGACAGGGCGCGAGCAGTACTTC. Its protein is CASSPRTGREQYF.

J is TRBJ2-1 and V is TRBV29-1, with 11 bases lining up with TRBD2. CDR3 length: 15 amino acids. Germline assignment: CDR1 SQVTM and CDR2 ANQGSEA. The junction had 5 bases not matched to a gene; V was cut back by 2 bases and J by 5 bases. The CDR3 sequence is CSVEPTSGIDNEQFF. CDR3 in DNA: TGCAGCGTTGAACCGACTAGCGGGATAGACAATGAGCAGTTCTTC.

The chain links TRBV10-3 to TRBJ2-3, with D possibly matching TRBD2 (6 bases). This CDR3 spans 13 amino acids. The V end was cut by 6 bases, the J end by 5 bases, with 12 bases between. Germline-derived CDR1 and CDR2 are ENHRY and SYGVKD. CDR3 DNA: TGTGCCATCAGAGATGAGACTAGAGATACGCAGTATTTT. This encodes CAIRDETRDTQYF.

As DNA, the CDR3 is TGTGCCAGCAGCGCGCTAGCGGGGGGCCCCACCGGGGAGCTGTTTTTT. Amino acid sequence: CASSALAGGPTGELFF. The chain combines TRBV9 with TRBJ2-2; 11 bases are a match to TRBD2. This CDR3 is 16 amino acids long. Trimming took 3 bases from V and 4 from J; bases not matched to a gene: 5. Germline V gives CDR1 SGDLS, CDR2 YYNGEE.

The gene calls are TRBV9 and TRBJ1-6; D remains unclear. The CDR3 sequence is 15 residues long. In germline, CDR1 is SGDLS, CDR2 YYNGEE. Trimming pared 0 bases from V and 9 bases from J, leaving 13 bases between. The CDR3 sequence is CASSVDPQRSSPLHF. CDR3 DNA sequence: TGTGCCAGCAGCGTAGACCCCCAAAGGAGTTCACCCCTCCACTTT.

This chain links TRBV28 with TRBJ1-3; D might be TRBD1 (6 bases). Trimming took off 2 bases at V and 0 bases at J, with 14 bases between the two ends. This CDR3 has 17 residues. CDR1 and CDR2 (germline): MDHEN, SYDVKM. CDR3: CASSLRAGASSGNTIYF. CDR3 coding DNA: TGTGCCAGCAGTTTAAGGGCAGGGGCGAGCTCTGGAAACACCATATATTTT.

V and J are TRBV6-6 and TRBJ2-7, with TRBD1 matching 11 bases. Germline V CDR1 and CDR2: MNHNY, SVGAGI (reference sequence). Trimming removed 2 bases from V and 0 bases from J; junction bases left unmatched: 0. The CDR3 covers 15 residues. CDR3 nucleotide sequence: TGTGCCAGCAGTTACGGGACAGGGGGCTCCTACGAGCAGTACTTC. Protein sequence: CASSYGTGGSYEQYF.

The chain has TRBV13 and TRBJ1-6, with 8 positions matching TRBD1. Trimming took 5 bases from V and 10 from J; bases not matched to a gene: 10. The CDR3 runs to 15 residues. Germline lookup yields CDR1 PRHDT and CDR2 FYEKMQ (reference sequence). CDR3 DNA sequence: TGTGCCAGCAGCCGATCCCAGGGGGCCGGATCACCCCTCCACTTT. It specifies CASSRSQGAGSPLHF.

This chain uses TRBV5-1 with TRBJ1-2, with 11 bases matching TRBD1. Trimming cost V 0 bases and J 4 bases; bases outside gene matches: 5. Per the germline V gene, CDR1 is SGHRS and CDR2 is YFSETQ. The CDR3 is 16 amino acids. This chain's CDR3 is CASSLGTGGVGYGYTF. The CDR3 nucleotides read TGCGCCAGCAGCTTGGGGACAGGGGGCGTCGGCTATGGCTACACCTTC.

This clone came up once. The chain joins TRBV12-3 or TRBV12-4 to TRBJ1-5, with D possibly being TRBD1 (5 bases). The CDR3 consists of 13 residues. V was pared by 4 bases and J by 1 base, with 5 bases between. CDR3 bases: TGTGCCAGCAGTTGGGGCAGCAATCAGCCCCAGCATTTT. It encodes CASSWGSNQPQHF.

The chain is built from TRBV7-2 and TRBJ2-3, with TRBD2 identical over 8 bases. Per germline, CDR1 SGHTA and CDR2 FQGNSA. The CDR3 consists of 19 residues. V trimming: 6 bases; J trimming: 1 base; junction bases outside the gene matches: 18. The CDR3 region is CASSQRGTRSPWGTDTQYF. The DNA of the CDR3 is TGTGCCAGCAGTCAAAGGGGGACTAGATCTCCTTGGGGCACAGATACGCAGTATTTT.

The chain is built from TRBV5-4 and TRBJ2-2; D may be TRBD1 (5 bases). The germline V and J ends were trimmed by 6 bases and 6 bases, with 15 bases remaining between them. The CDR3 runs to 14 residues. Germline assignment: CDR1 SGHNT and CDR2 YYREEE (reference sequence). The CDR3 protein is CASNSELGAGELFF. The CDR3 region has the DNA TGTGCCAGCAATTCGGAATTAGGGGCCGGGGAGCTGTTTTTT.

CDR3 nucleotide sequence: TGTGCCAGCAGGAGGACAAGAATGAACACTGAAGCTTTCTTT. Its translation is CASRRTRMNTEAFF. The chain is built from TRBV2 and TRBJ1-1; D is possibly TRBD1 (5 bases). Trimming left V 6 bases short and J 0 bases short, with 11 bases between. The length of the CDR3 is 14 residues. CDR1 is SNHLY, CDR2 FYNNEI, per germline. Full variable domain (outside the CDR3, taken from reference TRBV2 and TRBJ1-1): EPEVTQTPSHQVTQMGQEVILRCVPISNHLYFYWYRQILGQKVEFLVSFYNNEISEKSEIFDDQFSVERPDGSNFTLKIRSTKLEDSAMYFCASRRTRMNTEAFFGQGTRLTVV.

The chain combines TRBV18 with TRBJ2-7, with D hard to call. V was pared by 2 bases and J by 5 bases, with 16 bases between. The CDR3 totals 15 residues. Germline CDR1 reads KGHSH; CDR2 reads LQKENI. CDR3 DNA: TGTGCCAGCTCACCAATAGGCGGAAGAATACACGAGCAGTACTTC. Its protein product is CASSPIGGRIHEQYF.

This clone was recorded once. The chain links TRBV7-6 to TRBJ2-1, with 9 positions matching TRBD2. The CDR3 length is 15 residues. V was pared by 6 bases and J by 10 bases, with 13 bases of the junction left unmatched. The V gene's germline CDR1 is SGHVS and CDR2 FNYEAQ. CDR3 in amino acids: CASSQLPSGAQEQFF. For the CDR3, the DNA is TGTGCCAGCAGTCAACTCCCTAGCGGGGCTCAGGAGCAGTTCTTC.

The rearrangement links TRBV14 to TRBJ2-2, with 11 bases identical to TRBD2. Germline values: CDR1 SGHDN, CDR2 FVKESK. The length of the CDR3 is 17 residues. V shed 1 base, J shed 0 bases, and the junction held 1 base outside the gene matches. The CDR3 reads CASSQGLAGTNTGELFF. The CDR3, as DNA: TGTGCCAGCAGCCAAGGACTAGCGGGAACGAACACCGGGGAGCTGTTTTTT.

This clone showed up just once. This rearrangement joins TRBV7-2 to TRBJ1-2; D is undetermined. Trimming pared 5 bases from V and 4 bases from J, leaving 17 bases between. Germline V CDR1 and CDR2: SGHTA, FQGNSA. The CDR3 extends over 15 amino acids. CDR3 DNA: TGTGCCAGCAGCCCGGATGGAGGGATACCCTATGGCTACACCTTC. Translation: CASSPDGGIPYGYTF.

The chain joins TRBV7-9 to TRBJ1-1; unclear D gene. Germline V gene lookup returns CDR1 SEHNR and CDR2 FQNEAQ (reference sequence). The CDR3 has 16 residues. V lost 5 bases, J lost 0 bases, and 16 bases lay in between. CDR3 in amino acids: CASSPAVAGMNTEAFF. Here the CDR3 DNA reads TGTGCCAGCAGCCCCGCGGTCGCCGGAATGAACACTGAAGCTTTCTTT.

The chain employs TRBV7-9 and TRBJ2-1; 7 bases match TRBD2. This CDR3 comprises 14 residues. CDR1 SEHNR and CDR2 FQNEAQ come from the germline V gene (reference sequence). V was clipped by 6 bases and J by 7 bases; unmatched bases: 9. The CDR3 DNA is TGTGCCAGCAGTAACCAGCGGGGTTGGAATGAGCAGTTCTTC. This encodes CASSNQRGWNEQFF. Using reference TRBV7-9 and TRBJ2-1 for the parts outside the CDR3, the full variable domain is DTGVSQNPRHKITKRGQNVTFRCDPISEHNRLYWYRQTLGQGPEFLTYFQNEAQLEKSRLLSDRFSAERPKGSFSTLEIQRTEQGDSAMYLCASSNQRGWNEQFFGPGTRLTVL.

The J gene is TRBJ1-1, the V gene TRBV28, with D perhaps TRBD1 (6 bases). V was shortened by 5 bases and J by 1 base, with 8 bases between the two germline ends. Germline V CDR1 and CDR2: MDHEN, SYDVKM. CDR3 length equals 13 residues. CDR3 DNA: TGTGCCAGCAGTCTGACAGGGAACACTGAAGCTTTCTTT. Its translation is CASSLTGNTEAFF.